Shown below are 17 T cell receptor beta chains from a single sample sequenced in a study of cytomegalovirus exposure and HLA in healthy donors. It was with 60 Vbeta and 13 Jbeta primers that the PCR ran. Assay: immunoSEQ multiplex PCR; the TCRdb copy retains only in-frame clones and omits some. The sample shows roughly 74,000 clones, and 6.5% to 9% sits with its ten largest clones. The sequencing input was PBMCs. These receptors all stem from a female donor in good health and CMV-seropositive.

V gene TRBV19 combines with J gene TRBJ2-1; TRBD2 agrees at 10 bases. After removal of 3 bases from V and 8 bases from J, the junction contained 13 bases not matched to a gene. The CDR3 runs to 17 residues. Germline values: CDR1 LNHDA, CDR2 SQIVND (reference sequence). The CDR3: CASSILALAGEGDEQFF. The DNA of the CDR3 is TGTGCCAGTAGTATCCTTGCCCTAGCGGGAGAAGGCGATGAGCAGTTCTTC.

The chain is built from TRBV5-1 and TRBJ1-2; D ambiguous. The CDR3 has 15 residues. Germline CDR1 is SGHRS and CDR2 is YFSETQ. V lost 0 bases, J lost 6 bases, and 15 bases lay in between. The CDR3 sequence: CASSLGSAGADGYTF. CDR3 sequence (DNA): TGCGCCAGCAGCTTGGGTTCCGCGGGCGCAGATGGCTACACCTTC.

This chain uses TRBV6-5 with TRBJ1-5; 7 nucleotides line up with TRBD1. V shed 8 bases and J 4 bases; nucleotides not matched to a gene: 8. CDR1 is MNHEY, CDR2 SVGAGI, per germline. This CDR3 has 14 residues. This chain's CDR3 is CASGLQGPNQPQHF. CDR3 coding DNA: TGTGCCAGCGGACTACAGGGGCCTAATCAGCCCCAGCATTTT.

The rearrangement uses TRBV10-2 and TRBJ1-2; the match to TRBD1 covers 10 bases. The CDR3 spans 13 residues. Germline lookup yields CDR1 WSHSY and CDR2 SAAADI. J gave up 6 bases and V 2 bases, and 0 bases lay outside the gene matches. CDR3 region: CASSEGQGDGYTF. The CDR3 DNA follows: TGCGCCAGCAGTGAGGGACAGGGGGATGGCTACACCTTC.

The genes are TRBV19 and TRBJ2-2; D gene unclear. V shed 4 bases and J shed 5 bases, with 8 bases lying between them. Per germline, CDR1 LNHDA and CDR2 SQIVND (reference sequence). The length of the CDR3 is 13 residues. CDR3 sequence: CASSNSPTGELFF. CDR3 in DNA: TGTGCCAGTAGTAACAGCCCTACCGGGGAGCTGTTTTTT.

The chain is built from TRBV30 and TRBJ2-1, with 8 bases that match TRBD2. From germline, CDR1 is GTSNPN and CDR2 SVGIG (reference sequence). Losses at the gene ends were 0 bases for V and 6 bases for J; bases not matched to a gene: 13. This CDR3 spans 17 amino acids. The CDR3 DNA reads TGTGCCTGGAGTGTACGGGGGGGGAGGGAGCTGGTCAATGAGCAGTTCTTC. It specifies CAWSVRGGRELVNEQFF.

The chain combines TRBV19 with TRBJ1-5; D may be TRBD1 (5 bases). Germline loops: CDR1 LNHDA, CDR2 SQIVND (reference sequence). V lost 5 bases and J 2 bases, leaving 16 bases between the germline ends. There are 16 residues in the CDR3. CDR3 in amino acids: CASSWGGNLGNQPQHF. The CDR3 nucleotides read TGTGCCAGTAGTTGGGGGGGAAATCTCGGCAATCAGCCCCAGCATTTT.

CDR3 sequence (DNA): TGCGCCAGCAGCTCAGGAACTAGCGGCGATACGCAGTATTTT. This sequence encodes CASSSGTSGDTQYF. The V gene is TRBV5-1, the J gene TRBJ2-3; 8 bases align to TRBD2. The CDR3 covers 14 residues. V was pared by 3 bases and J by 6 bases, with 6 bases of the junction left unmatched. Germline V gives CDR1 SGHRS, CDR2 YFSETQ.

CDR3 nucleotides: TGCGCCAGCAGCCAAGATCGAACAACCTTCTCTGGGGCCAACGTCCTGACTTTC. Its protein product is CASSQDRTTFSGANVLTF. The rearrangement links TRBV4-1 to TRBJ2-6; no clear D. This CDR3 is 18 amino acids long. Germline lookup yields CDR1 MGHRA and CDR2 YSYEKL. Trimming took off 0 bases at V and 0 bases at J, with 12 bases between the two ends.

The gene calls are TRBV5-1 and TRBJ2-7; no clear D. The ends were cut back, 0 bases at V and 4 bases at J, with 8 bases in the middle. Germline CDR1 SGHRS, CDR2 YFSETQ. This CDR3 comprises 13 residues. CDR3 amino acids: CASSLGSYYEQYF. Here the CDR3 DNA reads TGCGCCAGCAGCTTGGGCAGTTATTACGAGCAGTACTTC.

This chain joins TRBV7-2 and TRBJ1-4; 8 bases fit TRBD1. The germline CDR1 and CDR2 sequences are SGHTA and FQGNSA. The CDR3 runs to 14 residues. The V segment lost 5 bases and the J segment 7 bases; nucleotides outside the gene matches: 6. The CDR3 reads CASSLRGPTEKLFF. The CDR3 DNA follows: TGTGCCAGCAGCCTCAGGGGGCCGACTGAAAAACTGTTTTTT. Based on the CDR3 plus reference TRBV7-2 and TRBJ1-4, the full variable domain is GAGVSQSPSNKVTEKGKDVELRCDPISGHTALYWYRQSLGQGLEFLIYFQGNSAPDKSGLPSDRFSAERTGGSVSTLTIQRTQQEDSAVYLCASSLRGPTEKLFFGSGTQLSVL.

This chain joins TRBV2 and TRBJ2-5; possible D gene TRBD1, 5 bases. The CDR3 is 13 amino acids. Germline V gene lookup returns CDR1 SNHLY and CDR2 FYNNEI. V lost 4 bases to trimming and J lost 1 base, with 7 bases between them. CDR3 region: CASSVDSQETQYF. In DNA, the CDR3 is TGTGCCAGCAGTGTTGACAGCCAAGAGACCCAGTACTTC.

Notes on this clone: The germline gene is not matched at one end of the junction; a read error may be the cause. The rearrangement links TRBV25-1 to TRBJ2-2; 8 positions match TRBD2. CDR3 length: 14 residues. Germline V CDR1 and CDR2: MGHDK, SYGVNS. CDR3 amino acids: CASKASGRTGELFF. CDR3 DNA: TGTGCTAGCAAAGCTAGCGGGCGCACCGGGGAGCTGTTTTTT.

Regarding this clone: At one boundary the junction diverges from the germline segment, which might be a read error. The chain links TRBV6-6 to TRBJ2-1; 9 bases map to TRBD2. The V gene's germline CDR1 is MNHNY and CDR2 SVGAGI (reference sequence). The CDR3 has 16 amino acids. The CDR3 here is CASSYLAGASDNEQFF. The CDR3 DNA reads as TGTGCCAGCAGTTACTTAGCGGGGGCCTCCGACAATGAGCAGTTCTTC.

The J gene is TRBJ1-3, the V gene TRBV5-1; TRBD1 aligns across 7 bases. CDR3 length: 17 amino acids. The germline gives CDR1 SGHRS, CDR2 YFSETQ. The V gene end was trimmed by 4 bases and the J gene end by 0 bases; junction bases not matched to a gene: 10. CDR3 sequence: CASSTGGTELSGNTIYF. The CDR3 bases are TGCGCCAGCAGCACCGGCGGGACAGAGCTCTCTGGAAACACCATATATTTT.

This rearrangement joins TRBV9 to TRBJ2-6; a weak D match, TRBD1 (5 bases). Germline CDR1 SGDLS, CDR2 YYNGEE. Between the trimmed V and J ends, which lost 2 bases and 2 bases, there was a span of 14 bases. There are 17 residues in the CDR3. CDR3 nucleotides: TGTGCCAGCAGCGTGCAGGGCCGTCTTACTGGGGCCAACGTCCTGACTTTC. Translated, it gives CASSVQGRLTGANVLTF. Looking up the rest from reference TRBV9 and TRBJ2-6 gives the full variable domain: DSGVTQTPKHLITATGQRVTLRCSPRSGDLSVYWYQQSLDQGLQFLIQYYNGEERAKGNILERFSAQQFPDLHSELNLSSLELGDSALYFCASSVQGRLTGANVLTFGAGSRLTVL.

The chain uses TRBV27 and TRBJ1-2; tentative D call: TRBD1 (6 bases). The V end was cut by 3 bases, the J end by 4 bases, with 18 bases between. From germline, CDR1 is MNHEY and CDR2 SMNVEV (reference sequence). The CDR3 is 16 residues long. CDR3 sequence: CASSLGWEQGAYGYTF. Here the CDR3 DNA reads TGTGCCAGCAGTTTGGGGTGGGAACAGGGCGCCTATGGCTACACCTTC.